Reported below is one TCR beta chain. The identical CDR3 is also encoded by other nucleotide sequences in the sample. This record belongs to a study of Ad26.COV2.S vaccination and SARS-CoV-2 variants. The sample's treatment: over 15 received Ad26.COV2.S at low or high dose, single or two shots; 5 received placebo; per-sample allocation not given. Day 63 after the first vaccine or placebo injection was the time point for sampling. The CDR3 consists of 11 residues. Trimming took off 6 bases at V and 3 bases at J, with 5 bases between the two ends. This table comes from immunoSEQ multiplex PCR, and its TCRdb copy is limited to in-frame clones, with some not included. The sample shows nearly 400,000 clones, about 89% of them seen only once.

The sample in question was peripheral blood, obtained in a trial of Ad26.COV2.S vaccine versus placebo. The source is a person aged 18-65 years who received the Ad26.COV2.S COVID-19 vaccine or a placebo. This chain joins TRBV12-3 or TRBV12-4 and TRBJ2-5, with D unclear. The CDR3 reads CASSQKETQYF. CDR3 coding DNA: TGTGCCAGCAGCCAGAAAGAGACCCAGTACTTC.